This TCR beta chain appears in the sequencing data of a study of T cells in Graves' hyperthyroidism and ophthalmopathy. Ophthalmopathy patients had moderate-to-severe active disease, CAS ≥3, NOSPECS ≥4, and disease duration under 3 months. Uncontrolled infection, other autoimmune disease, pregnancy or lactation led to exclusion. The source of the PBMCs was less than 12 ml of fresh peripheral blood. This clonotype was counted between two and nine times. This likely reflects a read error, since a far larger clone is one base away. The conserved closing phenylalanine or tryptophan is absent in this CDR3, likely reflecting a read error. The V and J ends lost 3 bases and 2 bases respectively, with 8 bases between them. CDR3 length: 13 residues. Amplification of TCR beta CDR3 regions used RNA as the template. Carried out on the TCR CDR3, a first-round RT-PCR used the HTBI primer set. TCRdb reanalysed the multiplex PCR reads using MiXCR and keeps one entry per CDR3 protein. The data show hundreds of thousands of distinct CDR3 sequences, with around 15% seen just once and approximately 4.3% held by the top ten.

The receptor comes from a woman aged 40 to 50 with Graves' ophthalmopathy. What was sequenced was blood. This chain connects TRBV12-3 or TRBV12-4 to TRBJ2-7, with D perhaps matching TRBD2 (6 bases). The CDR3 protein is CASSFAGPYEQYL. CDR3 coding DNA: TGTGCCAGCAGTTTTGCGGGACCCTACGAGCAGTACCTC.